This T cell receptor (beta chain) was documented in a study of blood T cell repertoires in COVID-19 (TCRdb year 2020). At the level of the whole study: Collaborator samples came from the United States, Italy and Spain and covered acute and convalescent phases of COVID-19. The material from the prospective study consisted of cDNA or gDNA derived from T cells, B-cell-depleted T cells, or PBMCs. The dataset comprised deeply sampled blood TCRbeta repertoires from subjects exposed to, actively infected with, or recovered from COVID-19. The repertoires were made available in a free public database intended to serve as a resource for research on the immune response to SARS-CoV-2. Samples came from the ongoing ImmuneRACE study (first 160 participants) plus 1,254 subjects from 6 global collaborators. The sample metadata nearly always contained a de-identified subject ID, COVID-19 status, age in years and sex. HLA class I and class II types, where available, came from metadata supplied by the sample provider rather than from assay-based typing.

What the research found in general, with its limitations: Clinical and demographic metadata were provided uncurated, with the amount varying by source and participant.

Details on this clone: Its specific antigen is unknown. No clone much larger than this one lies a single base away; base qualities are absent.

From cysteine to phenylalanine, the CDR3 is 13 amino acids long. Only CDR3 DNA remains: 39 bases, in frame from the first base. V gives up 8 bases and J gives up 6 bases, and the segment between their germline ends measures 13 bases. The germline V gene (reference sequence) yields LNHDA for CDR1 and SQIVND for CDR2. The immunoSEQ Assay, a bias-controlled multiplex PCR, was used to amplify TCRbeta CDR3 regions from genomic DNA. Per the source publication's procedure: Within the assay, amplification of reference gene primers was used to estimate how many nucleated cells each sample contained. Sequence reads were collapsed and filtered to measure the absolute abundance of every unique TCRbeta CDR3 rearrangement. For each sample, productive Simpson clonality was calculated by taking the square root of Simpson's diversity index across productive rearrangements. TCRdb's version of the immuneACCESS table is confined to in-frame rearrangements and falls short of the full clone set. An unresolved V gene accounts for under half of the shortfall where checked; the remainder is of unknown origin. V, J and clone size were drawn from that table, and D and trimming were deduced from the DNA. This sample comprises more than 95,000 clones, 55% to 70% of them detected only once. Around 2% of the sample lies in the top ten.

Each collaborating institution followed its own protocols to collect whole blood in K2EDTA tubes. For TCRbeta analysis, collaborators shipped samples in one of three forms: frozen whole blood, isolated PBMCs, or DNA extracted from either of those sample types. Specimen: peripheral blood. This TCR was sampled from a woman between 65 and 79 years old with acute or convalescent COVID-19. In this chain, TRBV19 is recombined with TRBJ2-2; TRBD2 could be the D gene, as 5 bases match. The CDR3 protein sequence reads: CASRGPQAGELFF. The nucleotide sequence is given as TGTGCCAGTCGAGGGCCCCAGGCCGGGGAGCTGTTTTTT.